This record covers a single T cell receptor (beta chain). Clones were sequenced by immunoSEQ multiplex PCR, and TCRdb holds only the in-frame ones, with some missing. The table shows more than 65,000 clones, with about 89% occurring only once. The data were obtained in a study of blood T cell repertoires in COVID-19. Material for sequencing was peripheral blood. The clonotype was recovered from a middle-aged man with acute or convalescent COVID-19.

The CDR3 DNA reads as TGCGCCAGCAGCTTCAGGCAGTACTCTGGAAACACCATATATTTT. Translating it yields CASSFRQYSGNTIYF. The gene calls are TRBV5-1 and TRBJ1-3; D unresolved. There are 15 residues in the CDR3. Deletions cut 2 bases from V and 0 bases from J, with 9 bases between. CDR1 SGHRS and CDR2 YFSETQ come from the germline V gene.